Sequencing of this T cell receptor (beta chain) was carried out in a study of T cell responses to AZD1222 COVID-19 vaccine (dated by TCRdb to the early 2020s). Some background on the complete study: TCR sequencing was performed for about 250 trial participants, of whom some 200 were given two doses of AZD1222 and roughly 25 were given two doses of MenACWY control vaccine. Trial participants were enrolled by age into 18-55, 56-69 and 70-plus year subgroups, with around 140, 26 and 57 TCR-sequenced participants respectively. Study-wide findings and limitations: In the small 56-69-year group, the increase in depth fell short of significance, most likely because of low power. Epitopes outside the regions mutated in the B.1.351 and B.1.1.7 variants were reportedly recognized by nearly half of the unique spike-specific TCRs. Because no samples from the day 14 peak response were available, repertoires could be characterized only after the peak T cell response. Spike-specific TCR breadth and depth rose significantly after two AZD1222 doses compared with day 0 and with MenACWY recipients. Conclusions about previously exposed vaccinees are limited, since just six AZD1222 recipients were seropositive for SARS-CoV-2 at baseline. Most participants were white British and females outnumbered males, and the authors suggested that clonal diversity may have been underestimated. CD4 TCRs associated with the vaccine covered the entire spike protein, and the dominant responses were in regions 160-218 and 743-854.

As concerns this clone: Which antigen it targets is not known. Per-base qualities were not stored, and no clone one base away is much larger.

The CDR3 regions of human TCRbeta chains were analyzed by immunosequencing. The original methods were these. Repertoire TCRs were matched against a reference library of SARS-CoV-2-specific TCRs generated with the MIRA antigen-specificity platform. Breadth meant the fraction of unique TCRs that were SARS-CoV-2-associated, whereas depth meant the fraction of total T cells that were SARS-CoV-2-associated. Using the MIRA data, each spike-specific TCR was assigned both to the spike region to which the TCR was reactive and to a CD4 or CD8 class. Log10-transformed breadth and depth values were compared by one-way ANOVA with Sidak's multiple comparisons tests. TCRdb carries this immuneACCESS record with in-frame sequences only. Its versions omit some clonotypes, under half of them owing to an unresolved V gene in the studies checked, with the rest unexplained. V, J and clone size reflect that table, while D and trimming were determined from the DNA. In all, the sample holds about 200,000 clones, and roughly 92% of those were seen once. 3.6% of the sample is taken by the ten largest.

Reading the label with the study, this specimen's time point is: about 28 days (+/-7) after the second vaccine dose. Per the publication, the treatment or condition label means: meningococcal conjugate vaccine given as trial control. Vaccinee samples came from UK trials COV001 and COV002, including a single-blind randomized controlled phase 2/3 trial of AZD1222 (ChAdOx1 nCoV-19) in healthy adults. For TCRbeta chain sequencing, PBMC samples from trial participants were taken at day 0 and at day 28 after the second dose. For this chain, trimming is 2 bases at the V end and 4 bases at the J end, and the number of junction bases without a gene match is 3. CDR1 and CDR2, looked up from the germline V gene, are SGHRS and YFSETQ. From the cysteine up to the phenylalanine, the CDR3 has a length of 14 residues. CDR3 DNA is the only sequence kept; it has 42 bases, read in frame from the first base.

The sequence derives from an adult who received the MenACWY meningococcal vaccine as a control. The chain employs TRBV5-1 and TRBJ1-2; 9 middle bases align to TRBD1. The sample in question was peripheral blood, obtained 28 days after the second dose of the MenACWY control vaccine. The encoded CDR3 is CASSFQGQGYGYTF. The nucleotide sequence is TGCGCCAGCAGCTTCCAGGGACAGGGCTATGGCTACACCTTC.